The T cell receptor (beta chain) under discussion was sequenced for a study of beta chain features in type 1 diabetes. For this clone: The target antigen is unknown.

Trimming cost V 6 bases and J 1 base; bases outside gene matches: 1. Germline CDR1 and CDR2: ENHRY and SYGVKD. CDR3 length: 13 amino acids. The entirety of the isolated RNA underwent reverse transcription, so expressed TCRB transcripts were sequenced. The method was immunoSEQ multiplex PCR; TCRdb's version includes in-frame clones alone and lacks a portion of them. This repertoire shows around 250,000 clones, about 15% found once; its top ten account for almost 0.02%. Study-level results: Moderate but significant shortening of TCRB CDR3s was recorded in all four CD4+ subsets from Type 1 diabetes patients. A potential influence of HLA type upon TCRB rearrangement remained unresolved herein.

Sequences were obtained from naive CD4+ T cells from blood. The chain joins TRBV10-3 to TRBJ2-3; 7 bases line up with TRBD1. This clonotype was sampled from a young man with type 1 diabetes. The CDR3 protein is CAIRGGGTDTQYF. For the CDR3, the DNA is TGTGCCATCAGAGGGGGCGGCACAGATACGCAGTATTTT.